This TCR beta chain was profiled in a study of metastatic and nonmetastatic thyroid tumors. Study summary: Thyroid patients, malignant and benign, had repertoires compared across blood and tumor or nodule tissue. Study-wide results and caveats: Significantly greater TCR beta diversity was reportedly found in malignant thyroid tumors than in benign nodules (in blood and tumor).

In this sample, this clone turned up many times. The antigen is undetermined. Among the patients, none had received any treatment before thyroid surgery. There are 15 residues in the CDR3. V lost 3 bases to trimming and J lost 8 bases, with 17 bases between them. CDR1 and CDR2 (germline): MGHDK, SYGVNS. As handled by the study authors: It was from CDR3 differences across clinicopathological groups that a distant-metastasis classifier for papillary thyroid cancer was built. With MiXCR, TCRdb reprocessed the PCR reads. The V and J calls were not made by the authors but by TCRdb's processing. There are about 59,000 clones in the sample; 15% to 20% occur only once, and roughly a tenth lies in the top ten.

The source is a male donor with papillary thyroid cancer or a benign thyroid nodule (not recorded which). Some clones in this sample may be carry-over from other donors' samples. The genes are TRBV25-1 and TRBJ2-1, with D hard to call. Material: blood. In DNA, the CDR3 is TGTGCCAGCAGTGATCAAGGGCTGGGTGGGTATGAGCAGTTCTTC. Amino acid sequence: CASSDQGLGGYEQFF.